Sequencing of this T cell receptor (beta chain) was carried out in a study of CD8+CD57+ T cells in acquired aplastic anemia. Germline CDR1 and CDR2: SGHVS and FNYEAQ. V lost 6 bases to trimming and J lost 9 bases; unmatched junction nucleotides: 9. The CDR3 is 14 residues long. This clonotype turned up a few times. The authors sequenced patients whose flow cytometry had shown CD8+CD57+ cell expansion. Template material for TCR beta VDJ and CDR3 profiling consisted of genomic DNA. TCRdb independently ran MiXCR on the reads; one entry per CDR3 protein. The sample has some 180,000 distinct CDR3 sequences, 55% to 65% seen once; the top ten hold under 55%.

Sequencing input: sorted CD4+, CD8+, or CD8+CD57+ T cells (not recorded which) from PBMCs. This chain connects TRBV7-6 to TRBJ2-1, with 9 nucleotides matching TRBD1. The TCR comes from a human donor with aplastic anemia. DNA of the CDR3: TGTGCCAGCAGGCCCGGGACAGGGTTCGCTGAGCAGTTCTTC. Residues: CASRPGTGFAEQFF. Full variable domain (outside the CDR3, taken from reference TRBV7-6 and TRBJ2-1): GAGVSQSPRYKVTKRGQDVALRCDPISGHVSLYWYRQALGQGPEFLTYFNYEAQQDKSGLPNDRFSAERPEGSISTLTIQRTEQRDSAMYRCASRPGTGFAEQFFGPGTRLTVL.